The T cell receptor (beta chain) described here comes from a study of cytomegalovirus exposure and HLA in healthy donors. Whole-study context: It was reported in a later analysis that the 100 to 150 validation repertoires used the same platform as the 550 to 850 first-cohort repertoires.

TCRdb keeps only in-frame clones here, not all; method: immunoSEQ multiplex PCR. The sample includes about 66,000 clones, 90% to 97% of them seen just once. Germline V lookup: CDR1 SNHLY, CDR2 FYNNEI. The germline V and J ends were trimmed by 7 bases and 1 base, with 7 bases remaining between them. The CDR3 extends over 12 amino acids. The chain carries TRBV2 and TRBJ2-5, with D possibly being TRBD1 (6 bases). This clonotype originated in a man aged 18 to 30 in good health and CMV-seronegative. The sample was PBMCs. For the CDR3, the DNA is TGTGCCAGCATAGGGGGCCAAGAGACCCAGTACTTC. This codes for CASIGGQETQYF. The variable domain in full, completed from reference TRBV2 and TRBJ2-5, reads EPEVTQTPSHQVTQMGQEVILRCVPISNHLYFYWYRQILGQKVEFLVSFYNNEISEKSEIFDDQFSVERPDGSNFTLKIRSTKLEDSAMYFCASIGGQETQYFGPGTRLLVL.